These 25 T cell receptor beta chains were sequenced from one sample in a study of post-analysis software for immune sequencing data (dated by TCRdb to the mid-2010s). Library prep was done by PCR. Sequencing took place on an Illumina HiSeq 2500. To reduce PCR and sequencing biases, unique molecular identifiers were built into the TCR beta cDNA libraries. The public reads were reanalyzed by TCRdb: fastp trimming at Q25, MiXCR alignment, in-frame beta chains only. Rows are unified per CDR3 protein, each entry keeping the most common DNA and genes. The sample table holds some 700,000 distinct CDR3 sequences, of which 59% were seen once. In total, the top ten clones hold roughly 10% of the sample. General findings and caveats noted by the study authors: Four or five TRBV segments, including TRBV5-6, TRBV5-1 and TRBV20-1, were significantly more frequent in patients than controls.

No antigen is known for these receptors. The sample consisted of blood. These receptors all stem from a girl aged 2 to 9 with multiple sclerosis.

The sample holds a few counts of this clonotype. J is TRBJ2-3 and V is TRBV7-8; 10 bases align to TRBD1. Trimming took 5 bases from V and 0 from J; bases not matched to a gene: 5. Germline V lookup: CDR1 SGHVS, CDR2 FQNEAQ. This CDR3 is built from 16 residues. The CDR3 here is CASSTGTGASTDTQYF. The CDR3 bases are TGTGCCAGCAGCACAGGGACAGGGGCTAGCACAGATACGCAGTATTTT.

The genes are TRBV7-9 and TRBJ2-4; D may be TRBD1 (6 bases). The J call may not be correct, given that the DNA end is closer to TRBJ2-7. CDR1 SEHNR and CDR2 FQNEAQ come from the germline V gene (reference sequence). This CDR3 has 13 amino acids. The CDR3 here is CASSERDTYEQYF. CDR3 bases: TGTGCCAGCAGCGAAAGGGACACCTACGAGCAGTACTTC.

V gene TRBV4-2 combines with J gene TRBJ1-1; 8 nucleotides line up with TRBD1. The germline gives CDR1 LGHNA, CDR2 YNFKEQ. V dropped 0 bases and J dropped 6; count of bases not matched to a gene: 6. The CDR3 loop spans 15 amino acids. Here the CDR3 reads CASSQEEPGGSEAFF. The CDR3 coding sequence is TGTGCCAGCAGCCAAGAAGAGCCAGGGGGCTCTGAAGCTTTCTTT.

The chain recombines TRBV10-3 with TRBJ2-5; 8 bases map to TRBD1. V gave up 6 bases and J gave up 5 bases; unmatched junction bases: 8. The CDR3 is 14 residues long. Germline assignment: CDR1 ENHRY and CDR2 SYGVKD. The DNA for the CDR3 is TGTGCCATCAGACGACAGGGGCTGGGGGAGACCCAGTACTTC. Translating gives CAIRRQGLGETQYF.

This rearrangement joins TRBV6-6 to TRBJ2-1; TRBD1 matches 8 bases. This CDR3 has 14 amino acids. Losses at the gene ends were 8 bases for V and 0 bases for J; bases not matched to a gene: 3. The germline V gene encodes CDR1 MNHNY and CDR2 SVGAGI (reference sequence). DNA of the CDR3: TGTGCCAGCCATACAGGGGGCTCCTACAATGAGCAGTTCTTC. Translated, it gives CASHTGGSYNEQFF.

V is TRBV19 and J is TRBJ2-1; 10 bases are shared with TRBD2. The CDR3 contains 16 residues. The J segment lost 6 bases and the V segment lost 1 base, leaving 6 bases of the junction unmatched. CDR1 and CDR2 from the germline V gene are LNHDA and SQIVND (reference sequence). The CDR3: CASSIVLASGSNEQFF. The CDR3 DNA reads TGTGCCAGTAGTATAGTTTTGGCTAGCGGGAGCAATGAGCAGTTCTTC.

The rearrangement links TRBV20-1 to TRBJ2-4, with D maybe TRBD2 (5 bases). The CDR3 runs 13 residues. The germline V and J ends were trimmed by 4 bases and 8 bases, with 15 bases remaining between them. Germline-derived CDR1 and CDR2 are DFQATT and SNEGSKA (reference sequence). In DNA, the CDR3 is TGCAGTGCTACTGGAAGGACTGCGGACATTCAGTACTTC. This encodes CSATGRTADIQYF.

The V and J genes are TRBV15 and TRBJ1-1; the D is unclear. Germline V gene data show CDR1 as LNHNV and CDR2 as YYDKDF (reference sequence). Trimming stripped 0 bases from V and 0 bases from J, with 5 bases between. The CDR3 is 14 residues long. CDR3 residues: CATSRDGLNTEAFF. The CDR3 region has the DNA TGTGCCACCAGCAGAGATGGGCTGAACACTGAAGCTTTCTTT.

This clonotype showed up just a few times. The chain couples TRBV6-6 to TRBJ2-7; either TRBD1 or TRBD2 may fit D (5 bases each). This CDR3 spans 13 amino acids. Between the trimmed V and J ends, which lost 2 bases and 4 bases, there was a span of 9 bases. Germline loops: CDR1 MNHNY, CDR2 SVGAGI (reference sequence). Written as DNA, the CDR3 is TGTGCCAGCAGTTACGAGGGGCGGTACGAGCAGTACTTC. Its translation: CASSYEGRYEQYF.

V usage is TRBV7-9 and J usage is TRBJ2-1, with D perhaps TRBD1 or TRBD2 (5 bases each). The CDR3 spans 18 residues. V was trimmed by 3 bases and J by 8 bases, leaving 26 bases between them. Germline values: CDR1 SEHNR, CDR2 FQNEAQ (reference sequence). CDR3 in amino acids: CASSLVGPGASMTDEQFF. The CDR3 DNA follows: TGTGCCAGCAGCTTGGTGGGTCCCGGGGCTAGCATGACGGATGAGCAGTTCTTC. The whole variable domain, filled in from reference TRBV7-9 and TRBJ2-1, reads DTGVSQNPRHKITKRGQNVTFRCDPISEHNRLYWYRQTLGQGPEFLTYFQNEAQLEKSRLLSDRFSAERPKGSFSTLEIQRTEQGDSAMYLCASSLVGPGASMTDEQFFGPGTRLTVL.

Points on this clonotype: An end of the junction does not agree with germline; a read error may underlie this. The genes are TRBV20-1 and TRBJ1-2; 11 bases are shared with TRBD1. The CDR3 length is 13 residues. Germline values: CDR1 DFQATT, CDR2 SNEGSKA (reference sequence). The CDR3 region is CSAGDRGERGHTF. The CDR3, as DNA: TGCAGTGCTGGGGACAGGGGGGAACGTGGCCACACCTTC.

This clonotype has more than one count but fewer than ten. This rearrangement joins TRBV11-2 to TRBJ2-1; no reliable D call. V lost 1 base and J lost 6, with 4 bases in between. CDR1 is SGHAT, CDR2 FQNNGV, per germline. This CDR3 has 12 residues. The CDR3 sequence is CASSLVSNEQFF. The CDR3 DNA reads TGTGCCAGCAGCTTAGTTAGCAATGAGCAGTTCTTC.

V usage is TRBV27 and J usage is TRBJ2-7; 9 nucleotides align to TRBD2. This CDR3 has 16 amino acids. From germline, CDR1 is MNHEY and CDR2 SMNVEV (reference sequence). Trimming took 3 bases from V and 4 from J; bases not matched to a gene: 10. The CDR3, as DNA: TGTGCCAGCAGTTTGTCCCCGGGACTAGCTCAGTACGAGCAGTACTTC. This encodes CASSLSPGLAQYEQYF.

This clonotype was seen a few times. This CDR3 is CAISERGGTPWGETQYF. Here the CDR3 DNA reads TGTGCCATCAGTGAGAGGGGCGGGACGCCCTGGGGGGAGACCCAGTACTTC. The V and J genes are TRBV10-3 and TRBJ2-5; D possibly corresponds to TRBD2 (6 bases). CDR1 and CDR2 (germline): ENHRY, SYGVKD. The CDR3 is 17 residues long. Trimming stripped 2 bases from V and 5 bases from J, with 21 bases between.

The chain is built from TRBV6-5 and TRBJ2-1, with 9 bases aligning to TRBD1. J was trimmed by 2 bases and V by 6 bases; bases with no gene match: 5. The CDR3 runs 15 residues. Germline V gene data show CDR1 as MNHEY and CDR2 as SVGAGI. This CDR3 is CASRSTGGTYNEQFF. The DNA of the CDR3 is TGTGCCAGCAGATCCACAGGGGGCACCTACAATGAGCAGTTCTTC.

This rearrangement joins TRBV29-1 to TRBJ2-3; no clear D. This CDR3 has 14 residues. V gave up 4 bases and J gave up 1 base, with 12 bases separating them. The germline V gene encodes CDR1 SQVTM and CDR2 ANQGSEA. The CDR3 coding sequence is TGCAGCGTTGGGCGGAGCCTCCGCACAGATACGCAGTATTTT. Translating it yields CSVGRSLRTDTQYF.

This chain links TRBV20-1 with TRBJ1-2; 7 bases are a match to TRBD1. CDR3 length: 15 residues. Germline lookup yields CDR1 DFQATT and CDR2 SNEGSKA (reference sequence). V lost 5 bases and J lost 3; bases outside the gene matches: 12. As DNA, the CDR3 is TGCAGTGCTGGCTCCCGACAGGGAGTATACTATGGCTACACCTTC. It translates to CSAGSRQGVYYGYTF.

The gene calls are TRBV7-9 and TRBJ2-5; 8 nucleotides agree with TRBD1. Trimming removed 5 bases from V and 5 bases from J; junction bases left unmatched: 10. CDR3 length equals 15 residues. Germline lookup yields CDR1 SEHNR and CDR2 FQNEAQ (reference sequence). CDR3 nucleotide sequence: TGTGCCAGCAGCGCTACAGGGGGAGTTTGGGAGACCCAGTACTTC. Translation: CASSATGGVWETQYF.

This clonotype has just a few counts. The chain recombines TRBV12-3 or TRBV12-4 with TRBJ1-2, with TRBD1 identical over 10 bases. CDR3 size: 15 residues. Germline trimming cut 4 bases from V and 4 bases from J; bases unmatched to any gene: 6. The CDR3 DNA follows: TGTGCCAGCAGTTGGCCGGGACAGGGGACCTATGGCTACACCTTC. Translated, it gives CASSWPGQGTYGYTF.

This clonotype was recorded a few times. The junction departs from germline at one end; a sequencing error may be responsible. V is TRBV20-1 and J is TRBJ2-7; possibly TRBD1 for D (7 bases). The better agreement between TRBJ2-5 and the DNA end casts doubt on the J call. This CDR3 contains 15 residues. Looked up from germline, CDR1 is DFQATT and CDR2 is SNEGSKA (reference sequence). The CDR3 nucleotides read TGCAGTGCTAGACCCTCGGAGGGGGCTCAAGGGACCCAGTACTTC. It specifies CSARPSEGAQGTQYF.

This sequence joins TRBV13 and TRBJ2-6; 7 nucleotides align to TRBD1. From germline, CDR1 is PRHDT and CDR2 FYEKMQ (reference sequence). Trimming at V came to 5 bases and at J to 0 bases, leaving 13 bases not matched to a gene. The CDR3 totals 19 residues. CDR3 nucleotide sequence: TGTGCCAGCAGCGCTCTAGGGACAGCCCTCAACTCTGGGGCCAACGTCCTGACTTTC. Protein sequence: CASSALGTALNSGANVLTF.

In this sample, this clonotype turned up once. The genes are TRBV12-3 or TRBV12-4 and TRBJ2-1; TRBD1 agrees at 7 bases. The J segment lost 5 bases and the V segment lost 6 bases, leaving 4 bases of the junction unmatched. The CDR3 loop spans 13 amino acids. CDR3 loop: CASSPTGHNEQFF. The DNA for the CDR3 is TGTGCCAGCAGCCCGACAGGGCACAATGAGCAGTTCTTC.

V is TRBV19 and J is TRBJ1-1; possibly TRBD1 for D (5 bases). In germline, CDR1 is LNHDA, CDR2 SQIVND (reference sequence). Trimming removed 7 bases at V and 1 base at J, with 16 bases between. This CDR3 has 15 amino acids. CDR3 in DNA: TGTGCCAGTACTAGGGGAATTACGAAGAACACTGAAGCTTTCTTT. Translating it yields CASTRGITKNTEAFF.

The rearrangement uses TRBV7-9 and TRBJ2-7; 14 bases are a match to TRBD2. From germline, CDR1 is SEHNR and CDR2 FQNEAQ (reference sequence). Trimming took 0 bases from V and 5 from J; bases not matched to a gene: 6. The CDR3 contains 17 residues. The CDR3 nucleotides are TGTGCCAGCAGCTTAGCCCGACTAGCGGGAGGGAGGGACGAGCAGTACTTC. It yields the protein CASSLARLAGGRDEQYF.

The gene calls are TRBV12-3 or TRBV12-4 and TRBJ2-4; 12 nucleotides agree with TRBD1. The DNA end favors TRBJ2-5, so the J call may be wrong. The CDR3 extends over 16 amino acids. CDR3 amino acids: CASSPWDRGLGETQYF. DNA of the CDR3: TGTGCCAGCAGTCCCTGGGACAGGGGGCTTGGAGAGACCCAGTACTTC.